This entry is about one T cell receptor (beta chain). These data belong to a study of blood T cell repertoires in COVID-19. At the level of the study: Some COVID-19 samples were acute and others convalescent; all came from the United States, Italy and Spain. Sources were T cells, B-cell-depleted T cells, or PBMCs; the material itself was cDNA or gDNA.

Seattle patients were enrolled during active infection and followed longitudinally. Germline-derived CDR1 and CDR2 are SGHTA and FQGNSA. The V and J ends lost 2 bases and 0 bases, in that order; junction bases with no gene match: 4. The CDR3 sequence is 15 residues long. Repertoires were generated with immunoSEQ multiplex PCR, while TCRdb's copy carries only in-frame clones and drops some. The sample records around 100,000 clones, approximately 92% being singletons. The origin of this receptor is a woman between 45 and 60 years old with COVID-19, enrolled during active disease. The sample was peripheral blood. The gene calls are TRBV7-2 and TRBJ2-7, with TRBD2 identical over 7 bases. The CDR3 DNA sequence: TGTGCCAGCAGCTTAAGCGGGGTAAGCTCCTACGAGCAGTACTTC. Translation: CASSLSGVSSYEQYF.